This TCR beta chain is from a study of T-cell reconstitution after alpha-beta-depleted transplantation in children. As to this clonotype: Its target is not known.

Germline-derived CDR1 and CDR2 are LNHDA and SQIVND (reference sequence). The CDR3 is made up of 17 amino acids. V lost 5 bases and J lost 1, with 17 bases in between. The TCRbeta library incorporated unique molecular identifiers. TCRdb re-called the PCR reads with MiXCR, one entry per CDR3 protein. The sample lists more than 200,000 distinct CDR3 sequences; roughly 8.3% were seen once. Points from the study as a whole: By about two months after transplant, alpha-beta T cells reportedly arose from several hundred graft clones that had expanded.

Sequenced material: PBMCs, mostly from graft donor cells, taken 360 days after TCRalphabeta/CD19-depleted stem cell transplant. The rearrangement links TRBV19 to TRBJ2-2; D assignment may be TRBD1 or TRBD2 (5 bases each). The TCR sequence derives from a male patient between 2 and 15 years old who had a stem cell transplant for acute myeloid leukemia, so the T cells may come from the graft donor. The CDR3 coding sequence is TGTGCCAGTAGTGGACTGGGGCGGCAGTTGAACACCGGGGAGCTGTTTTTT. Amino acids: CASSGLGRQLNTGELFF.